The 9 T cell receptor beta chains listed next were all sequenced from one sample in a study of identical twins. TCRdb fed the 5' RACE reads into MiXCR, producing one record per CDR3 protein. The sample lists some 460,000 distinct CDR3 sequences, around 14% seen once, with over 0.5% in the top ten. These data were also filed under a second study, of yellow fever vaccine responses in identical twins.

Input material: CD4+ T cells sorted from blood. The receptor source for this set is a woman between 18 and 29 years old in good health.

This clonotype was seen only a few times. The chain joins TRBV3-1 to TRBJ2-1; 11 bases line up with TRBD2. V was pared by 4 bases and J by 2 bases, with 4 bases of the junction left unmatched. CDR3 length: 16 amino acids. Per germline, CDR1 LGHDT and CDR2 YNNKEL (reference sequence). The CDR3 DNA sequence: TGTGCCAGCAGCCCTACTAGCGGGGGCCCCTACAATGAGCAGTTCTTC. Amino acids: CASSPTSGGPYNEQFF.

This clonotype has just a few counts. J is TRBJ2-1 and V is TRBV4-2, with 13 nucleotides matching TRBD2. Germline-derived CDR1 and CDR2 are LGHNA and YNFKEQ. The CDR3 sequence is 17 residues long. After removal of 1 base from V and 4 bases from J, the junction contained 4 bases not matched to a gene. In DNA form, the CDR3 reads TGTGCCAGCAGCCAAGCGGGACTAGCGGGAATGTACAATGAGCAGTTCTTC. It is translated as CASSQAGLAGMYNEQFF.

This clonotype occurred many times. This chain links TRBV12-3 or TRBV12-4 with TRBJ2-7, with TRBD2 matching 14 bases. J lost 3 bases, V lost 5 bases, and 6 bases had no gene match. The CDR3 contains 16 residues. CDR3 nucleotides: TGTGCCAGCAGTCTCGGACTAGCGGGGGGAGTCTACGAGCAGTACTTC. Protein sequence: CASSLGLAGGVYEQYF.

The table lists this clonotype with a few counts. The V gene is TRBV16, the J gene TRBJ2-7; the match to TRBD1 covers 7 bases. This CDR3 is built from 15 residues. With 0 bases clipped from V and 6 bases from J, the junction kept 8 bases outside the gene matches. The germline V gene has CDR1 KGHSY and CDR2 FQNENV. The CDR3 nucleotides are TGTGCCAGCAGCCAATCGGGACAGCCCCTTCTCGAGCAGTACTTC. It is translated as CASSQSGQPLLEQYF.

This clonotype came up a few times. This CDR3 reads CASSLEGGGWSYEQYF. CDR3 coding DNA: TGTGCCAGCAGCTTGGAGGGCGGGGGCTGGTCTTACGAGCAGTACTTC. The J gene is TRBJ2-7, the V gene TRBV5-6; possibly TRBD2 for D (7 bases). V was trimmed by 0 bases and J by 4 bases, leaving 17 bases between them. CDR3 length: 16 amino acids. Germline values: CDR1 SGHDT, CDR2 YYEEEE.

The V gene is TRBV6-2 or TRBV6-3, the J gene TRBJ2-4; the D gene could be TRBD1 or TRBD2 (5 bases each). V was pared by 2 bases and J by 1 base, with 9 bases between. Germline values: CDR1 MNHEY, CDR2 SVGEGT. CDR3 length equals 15 residues. In DNA form, the CDR3 reads TGTGCCAGCAGTTACATCGAGGGGGCCAAAAACATTCAGTACTTC. It is translated as CASSYIEGAKNIQYF.

This clonotype was seen repeatedly, ten times or more. The chain is built from TRBV5-1 and TRBJ2-2, with 12 nucleotides matching TRBD2. V was pared by 4 bases and J by 2 bases, with 3 bases of the junction left unmatched. The CDR3 extends over 16 amino acids. The germline V gene encodes CDR1 SGHRS and CDR2 YFSETQ. CDR3 in DNA: TGCGCCAGCAGCCTCGGACTAGCGGGAAACACCGGGGAGCTGTTTTTT. This codes for CASSLGLAGNTGELFF. The full variable domain, its missing parts supplied by reference TRBV5-1 and TRBJ2-2, is KAGVTQTPRYLIKTRGQQVTLSCSPISGHRSVSWYQQTPGQGLQFLFEYFSETQRNKGNFPGRFSGRQFSNSRSEMNVSTLELGDSALYLCASSLGLAGNTGELFFGEGSRLTVL.

This rearrangement joins TRBV2 to TRBJ2-7; the match to TRBD1 covers 8 bases. The CDR3 sequence is 15 residues long. V lost 5 bases, J lost 6 bases, and 12 bases stayed unmatched. CDR1 SNHLY and CDR2 FYNNEI come from the germline V gene. The CDR3 is CASSPGGRGQGEQYF. CDR3 sequence (DNA): TGTGCCAGCAGTCCAGGGGGCAGGGGGCAGGGCGAGCAGTACTTC.

This clonotype was observed a few times. The J gene is TRBJ2-7, the V gene TRBV7-2; 8 positions match TRBD2. This CDR3 has 15 amino acids. Germline CDR1 is SGHTA and CDR2 is FQGNSA. Trimming removed 1 base from V and 6 bases from J; junction bases left unmatched: 8. The CDR3 bases are TGTGCCAGCAGCTTAGTTAGCGGGAATCTGGGCGAGCAGTACTTC. Translated: CASSLVSGNLGEQYF.